Here is one T cell receptor beta chain with its context. There are a few counts of this clonotype. What this receptor recognizes is not known. Base qualities were left out, and no much larger clone turns up one base away. The time point label for this specimen denotes: newly diagnosed GD, antithyroid drugs for less than 3 months. For both TCR sequencing and RNA sequencing, RNA was extracted from PBMCs in TRIzol. The diagnosis of Graves' disease followed American Thyroid Association guidelines. The patients came from an endocrinology department in Xi'an, China. Each patient gave approximately 9.7 milliliters of peripheral blood, collected in an EDTA anticoagulant tube. Ficoll Paque Plus density gradient separation was used to isolate PBMCs, and no additional T cell sorting was done. An Agilent 2100 Bioanalyzer and agarose gel were used to check RNA quality, while a NanoDrop 2000 measured RNA concentration.

These data come from a study of regulatory T cells in long-lasting Graves disease listed by TCRdb under 2021. General notes on the study: Patients with newly diagnosed Graves' disease had been on antithyroid drugs for under 3 months. Patients with persistent Graves' disease were compared with patients with newly diagnosed Graves' disease using TCR sequencing and RNA sequencing of peripheral blood. The study was registered as a clinical trial and conducted in China. A total of 35 or so samples underwent TCR sequencing: about 13 from persistent and approximately 20 from newly diagnosed Graves' disease patients. Study-wide conclusions, independent of this receptor: More public clonotypes were shared among persistent patients (roughly 2,700) than among newly diagnosed patients (966). As a limitation, the authors acknowledged that the small sample size may reduce accuracy. Persistent disease showed preferential use of TRBV28, TRBJ1-2 and TRBJ2-5, whereas newly diagnosed disease favored TRBV20-1 and TRBJ2-1. Because the primary lesion, thyroid tissue, could not be accessed, the study looked at peripheral blood alone. Sequencing and analysis were restricted to the TCR beta chain. Lower TCR Shannon entropy and fewer highly expanded clones were observed in persistent Graves' disease patients than in newly diagnosed patients, which suggested clonal expansion.

Relative to germline, V is 0 bases shorter and J is 4 bases shorter, with 16 bases between their ends. The CDR3 holds 16 amino acids from the cysteine to the phenylalanine. The entry retains the CDR3 DNA only, 48 bases that are in frame from base 1. The germline V gene (reference sequence) yields GTSNPN for CDR1 and SVGIG for CDR2. The library was built by means of multiplex PCR. The sample was run on an Illumina HiSeq 4000. iRepertoire HTBI primers and Arm-PCR amplification of CDR3 regions were used to construct TCR beta libraries. Before sequencing, the PCR products underwent gel purification. On the study's bioinformatics: A total of roughly 58 TRBV and some 15 TRBJ segments were identified across samples and were used for gene usage analysis of CDR3 amino acid clonotypes. COPE and FqMerger were used to merge the filtered high-quality paired reads into contigs. BLAST was used to align contigs to the IMGT TRBV, TRBD and TRBJ reference genes, and CDR3 was defined following IMGT. Any clonotype with a frequency above 0.1% was counted as a highly expanded clone. Shannon entropy was used to measure repertoire diversity, and the Gini coefficient was used to measure V-J evenness. A clonotype was considered public if more than one individual shared it. The raw public reads went through TCRdb reprocessing: fastp at Q25, MiXCR clone calling, in-frame beta chains kept. Duplicate CDR3 protein sequences are folded into a single record with the most common DNA and genes. The authors' filters were not applied to this entry. The sample records hundreds of thousands of distinct CDR3 sequences, roughly a sixth of which are singletons. The leading ten clones occupy 25% to 30% of the sample.

Another study also made use of these data, one on T cells in Graves' hyperthyroidism and ophthalmopathy. As the second publication notes: Stable Graves' hyperthyroidism was defined as the absence of progression to ophthalmopathy over 18 months of follow-up. Hyperthyroidism patients were newly diagnosed, with disease duration under 2 months, and aged 18 to 65 years. Patients with uncontrolled infections, other autoimmune diseases, pregnancy or lactation were excluded. Clinical symptoms, serum thyroxine and TRAb, thyroid ultrasound, and orbital computed tomography formed the basis for the diagnoses. A first-round RT-PCR of the TCR CDR3 used the HTBI primer set with the Qiagen OneStep RT-PCR kit. Most expanded thyroid clonotypes (frequency above 0.001) were also detected in blood, a finding suggesting that blood repertoires may reflect thyroid immune responses. In cross-validation, a model built on a 13 V-J signature told ophthalmopathy apart from stable hyperthyroidism with roughly 87% sensitivity and about 81% specificity, and in testing the same model reached 80%/75%. In validation, the model predicted progression to ophthalmopathy a median of around 6.5 months before onset, with 70% to 71% sensitivity and roughly 77% specificity. A discovery cohort of about 96 patients, 43 with Graves' ophthalmopathy and over 55 with stable Graves' hyperthyroidism, was used to find distinguishing TCR V-J signatures. Prospective prediction of ophthalmopathy was tested in an independent validation cohort consisting of 18 hyperthyroidism patients and over 15 patients who later progressed to ophthalmopathy. For training and testing, the 80 to 100 patients in the discovery cohort were randomly divided in a 7:3 ratio. Thyroid tissue and blood T-cell repertoires from about six Graves' hyperthyroidism patients were also compared in the study. After blood sampling, hyperthyroidism patients were treated with methimazole at a starting dose of 30 mg daily, and ophthalmopathy patients were treated with high-dose intravenous methylprednisolone. A second multiplex PCR round built the libraries, followed by size selection and purification. Paired-end sequencing of the libraries was performed with 100 bp reads on an Illumina HiSeq2000. SOAPnuke was used to process the raw data, removing reads that contained adapters or uncalled bases, had a mean Phred below 15, or lacked an exact match to the constant primer or identifier. COPE v1.2.5 was used to merge the high-quality paired reads, and each unique nucleotide sequence was defined as a clonotype. Clonotypes were aligned to IMGT TRBV, TRBD and TRBJ reference segments using MiTCR v1.1. The analysis included only V-J combinations with a frequency above 0.0001, which together covered about 99% of the repertoires. The TCS score was defined as the ratio of F50 (clonal expansion) to E x V (chaos), calculated using BLOSUM62-based TCRdist between CDR3 peptides within each V-J. Welch's t-statistics and random forest reduced approximately 520 V-J features to 13, which were used in a naive Bayes classifier (R e1071). No statistical method was used to set the sample size in advance, and investigators knew the group allocation. TCR Vbeta CDR3 sequencing of 140 or so peripheral blood samples (fewer than 45 ophthalmopathy, around 80 hyperthyroidism and around 17 progressor patients) is reported in the paper.

The clonotype was recovered from a man aged 35 to 55 with Graves disease. Donor details come from another sample of the same person, matched by shared clones. The rearranged segments are TRBV30 and TRBJ1-3, with a weak D call of TRBD1 (6 bases match). This specimen consisted of peripheral blood mononuclear cells (PBMCs), obtained at new diagnosis, from a patient treated with antithyroid drugs. The DNA sequence reads TGTGCCTGGAGTGTACTTGGCAGGGGTTCCGGAAACACCATATATTTT. Protein translation: CAWSVLGRGSGNTIYF.